A single sample gave rise to the 26 T cell receptor beta chains below, sequenced in a study of CD8 T cells in ankylosing spondylitis. Whole-study results and caveats: Ankylosing spondylitis blood appeared to be characterized by a TCR beta motif of 8 or 9 highly homologous variants.

No cognate antigen is known for these TCRs. TCRdb processed the 5' RACE reads anew with MiXCR; each CDR3 protein has one entry. The table records 220,000 or so distinct CDR3 sequences, approximately 20% of them present only once. Sequences were obtained from blood, either unsorted or a sorted T cell fraction (not recorded which). These receptors came from a male donor with ankylosing spondylitis.

This clonotype was recorded a few times. This sequence joins TRBV10-2 and TRBJ1-5; maybe TRBD1 (6 bases). This CDR3 contains 19 residues. Germline loops: CDR1 WSHSY, CDR2 SAAADI. Trimming removed 0 bases from V and 1 base from J, with 19 bases in between. The CDR3 region is CASSESNAGEWESNQPQHF. The DNA for the CDR3 is TGCGCCAGCAGTGAGTCGAATGCAGGGGAATGGGAGAGCAATCAGCCCCAGCATTTT.

The DNA for the CDR3 is TGCAGTGCTAGGTACCAAACAGGGGTCGGAGAAAAACTGTTTTTT. Amino acid sequence: CSARYQTGVGEKLFF. This rearrangement joins TRBV20-1 to TRBJ1-4; 7 bases match TRBD1. Trimming took 3 bases from V and 8 from J; bases not matched to a gene: 12. CDR3 length: 15 amino acids. Germline lookup yields CDR1 DFQATT and CDR2 SNEGSKA (reference sequence).

The rearrangement joins TRBV9 to TRBJ2-3, with D maybe TRBD1 (6 bases). The CDR3 consists of 16 residues. Trimming took off 2 bases at V and 3 bases at J, with 16 bases between the two ends. CDR1 is SGDLS, CDR2 YYNGEE, per germline. CDR3 protein: CASSVVGAGDTDTQYF. The DNA of the CDR3 is TGTGCCAGCAGCGTGGTAGGTGCAGGGGATACAGATACGCAGTATTTT.

This chain connects TRBV4-1 to TRBJ2-1; the D is unclear. CDR3 length: 15 amino acids. Trimming left V 3 bases short and J 0 bases short, with 9 bases between. Germline CDR1 MGHRA, CDR2 YSYEKL. CDR3 loop: CASSQLSSSYNEQFF. CDR3 sequence (DNA): TGCGCCAGCAGCCAGCTAAGTAGCTCCTACAATGAGCAGTTCTTC.

V gene TRBV29-1 combines with J gene TRBJ1-2; no clear D gene. The V end was cut by 5 bases, the J end by 2 bases, with 9 bases between. The CDR3 is 12 residues long. Germline assignment: CDR1 SQVTM and CDR2 ANQGSEA. CDR3 in amino acids: CSVLDANYGYTF. In DNA, the CDR3 is TGCAGCGTTTTGGACGCGAACTATGGCTACACCTTC.

The sample holds a few counts of this clonotype. The rearrangement uses TRBV19 and TRBJ2-7; D remains ambiguous. The germline V gene encodes CDR1 LNHDA and CDR2 SQIVND (reference sequence). This CDR3 contains 14 residues. Between the trimmed V and J ends, which lost 5 bases and 4 bases, there was a span of 15 bases. The CDR3 coding sequence is TGTGCCAGTAGTCCCTCGGGTTTCGGGTACGAGCAGTACTTC. Translating it yields CASSPSGFGYEQYF.

The chain employs TRBV4-3 and TRBJ2-7, with 12 bases lining up with TRBD2. The CDR3 loop spans 15 amino acids. V was clipped by 1 base and J by 3 bases; unmatched bases: 1. CDR1 is LGHNA, CDR2 YSLEER, per germline. CDR3 amino acids: CASSQGTSGNYEQYF. The DNA of the CDR3 is TGCGCCAGCAGCCAAGGGACTAGCGGGAACTACGAGCAGTACTTC.

The table lists this clonotype with a few counts. The chain carries TRBV7-6 and TRBJ2-5; 8 nucleotides match TRBD2. CDR1 SGHVS and CDR2 FNYEAQ come from the germline V gene. The CDR3 sequence is 15 residues long. The V segment lost 5 bases and the J segment 2 bases; nucleotides outside the gene matches: 7. CDR3 coding DNA: TGTGCCAGCAGCCCAGAGGCGGGGGGTCAAGAGACCCAGTACTTC. This translates into CASSPEAGGQETQYF.

The chain employs TRBV25-1 and TRBJ1-1, with 8 bases matching TRBD1. The junction had 10 bases not matched to a gene; V was cut back by 1 base and J by 3 bases. Per germline, CDR1 MGHDK and CDR2 SYGVNS. The CDR3 length is 17 residues. CDR3 in DNA: TGTGCCAGCAGTGAATCCCCCTGGACAGGGAGGGACACTGAAGCTTTCTTT. It encodes CASSESPWTGRDTEAFF.

V gene TRBV20-1 combines with J gene TRBJ2-7, with a tentative D call TRBD1 (5 bases). Trimming pared 0 bases from V and 1 base from J, leaving 10 bases between. CDR1 and CDR2 (germline): DFQATT, SNEGSKA (reference sequence). The CDR3 runs to 14 residues. The CDR3, as DNA: TGCAGTGCTAGAGATCTAAGGGGATCCTACGAGCAGTACTTC. Translating it yields CSARDLRGSYEQYF.

This clonotype occurred many times. This chain links TRBV25-1 with TRBJ2-7; TRBD1 matches 10 bases. The length of the CDR3 is 16 residues. The germline V gene has CDR1 MGHDK and CDR2 SYGVNS. J was trimmed by 4 bases and V by 3 bases; bases with no gene match: 9. This CDR3 reads CASSESWDRGGYEQYF. DNA of the CDR3: TGTGCCAGCAGTGAGAGCTGGGACAGGGGAGGATACGAGCAGTACTTC.

The V and J genes are TRBV2 and TRBJ1-2; 8 bases fit TRBD1. Germline CDR1 reads SNHLY; CDR2 reads FYNNEI. The CDR3 is 13 residues long. Trimming removed 7 bases from V and 4 bases from J; junction bases left unmatched: 5. CDR3 residues: CASKGQGAYGYTF. The DNA of the CDR3 is TGTGCCAGCAAAGGGCAGGGGGCCTATGGCTACACCTTC.

This clonotype has only a few counts. The chain joins TRBV24-1 to TRBJ1-2; D possibly corresponds to TRBD1 (5 bases). CDR3 length: 14 amino acids. The germline CDR1 and CDR2 sequences are KGHDR and SFDVKD. V lost 3 bases and J 8 bases, leaving 15 bases between the germline ends. CDR3 in DNA: TGTGCCACCAGTGATGGGACGGCCCTGGGGGGCTACACCTTC. This translates into CATSDGTALGGYTF.

This clonotype was detected a few times. V and J are TRBV14 and TRBJ2-1; 7 positions match TRBD2. The CDR3 extends over 14 amino acids. The trim removed 8 bases at V and 2 bases at J, leaving 6 bases unmatched. CDR1 and CDR2 (germline): SGHDN, FVKESK. CDR3 coding DNA: TGTGCCAGCGCCTCTAGCGGCACCTACAATGAGCAGTTCTTC. Residues: CASASSGTYNEQFF. The full variable domain, in which reference TRBV14 and TRBJ2-1 provide the parts outside the CDR3, is EAGVTQFPSHSVIEKGQTVTLRCDPISGHDNLYWYRRVMGKEIKFLLHFVKESKQDESGMPNNRFLAERTGGTYSTLKVQPAELEDSGVYFCASASSGTYNEQFFGPGTRLTVL.

V usage is TRBV10-1 and J usage is TRBJ2-3; D is ambiguous. The CDR3 runs to 12 residues. The V and J ends lost 3 bases and 5 bases respectively, with 6 bases between them. Germline V gene sequence: CDR1 WNHNN, CDR2 SYGVQD (reference sequence). The CDR3 reads CASSDDVDTQYF. The CDR3 nucleotides are TGCGCCAGCAGTGATGATGTAGATACGCAGTATTTT.

The chain has TRBV5-5 and TRBJ1-2; a possible D gene is TRBD1 (5 bases). The CDR3 sequence is 16 residues long. The V and J ends lost 4 bases and 3 bases respectively, with 19 bases between them. Germline CDR1 is SGHKS and CDR2 is YYEKEE (reference sequence). For the CDR3, the DNA is TGTGCCAGCAGCCCGAAGTGGGCAGGGTACGACTATGGCTACACCTTC. Translation: CASSPKWAGYDYGYTF.

The chain is built from TRBV20-1 and TRBJ2-7, with a possible D match to TRBD2 (5 bases). Germline loops: CDR1 DFQATT, CDR2 SNEGSKA (reference sequence). V shed 1 base and J shed 3 bases, with 10 bases lying between them. This CDR3 has 13 residues. The CDR3 DNA reads TGCAGTGCTAGAGGACATGGAGGCTACGAGCAGTACTTC. It yields the protein CSARGHGGYEQYF.

This clonotype was seen more than once but under ten times. The chain uses TRBV4-1 and TRBJ2-7; 12 nucleotides line up with TRBD1. Unmatched junction bases numbered 8, after V lost 4 bases and J lost 4 bases. Germline V lookup: CDR1 MGHRA, CDR2 YSYEKL. The CDR3 is 16 residues long. In DNA, the CDR3 is TGCGCCAGCAGCCCAGAACCGGGACAGGGGGCTTACGAGCAGTACTTC. It encodes CASSPEPGQGAYEQYF.

As regards this clonotype: This may come from a read error, since a much larger clone is one base off. V usage is TRBV4-1 and J usage is TRBJ2-1; 9 bases match TRBD2. The CDR3 sequence is 16 residues long. CDR1 and CDR2 (germline): MGHRA, YSYEKL. The CDR3 sequence is CASSQGVTSGYNDQFF. In DNA, the CDR3 is TGCGCCAGCAGCCAAGGAGTGACTAGCGGCTACAATGATCAGTTCTTC.

This chain's CDR3 is CSVITGQGTYEQYF. CDR3 in DNA: TGCAGCGTAATAACAGGTCAAGGGACCTACGAGCAGTACTTC. The J gene is TRBJ2-7, the V gene TRBV29-1; a weak D match, TRBD1 (5 bases). V gave up 6 bases and J gave up 2 bases, with 17 bases separating them. The germline V gene encodes CDR1 SQVTM and CDR2 ANQGSEA. The CDR3 contains 14 residues.

The chain employs TRBV11-2 and TRBJ2-1, with a weak D call TRBD2 (7 bases). Germline V gene data show CDR1 as SGHAT and CDR2 as FQNNGV. Trimming took 1 base from V and 0 from J, leaving 13 bases between them. This CDR3 is built from 17 residues. The chain's CDR3 is CASSLVEAGASYNEQFF. The CDR3 bases are TGTGCCAGCAGCTTAGTGGAGGCGGGGGCCTCCTACAATGAGCAGTTCTTC.

This rearrangement joins TRBV27 to TRBJ1-6, with 8 bases lining up with TRBD1. The CDR3 is 14 amino acids. Looked up from germline, CDR1 is MNHEY and CDR2 is SMNVEV (reference sequence). With V trimmed by 3 bases and J by 10 bases, 5 bases remained unmatched. The CDR3 nucleotides read TGTGCCAGCAGTTTCGGACAGGGAAACTCACCCCTCCACTTT. This sequence encodes CASSFGQGNSPLHF.

The J gene is TRBJ2-7, the V gene TRBV5-1, with D perhaps TRBD2 (6 bases). The CDR3 extends over 13 amino acids. Per the germline V gene, CDR1 is SGHRS and CDR2 is YFSETQ. Trimming cost V 3 bases and J 3 bases, with 10 bases left between them. In DNA, the CDR3 is TGCGCCAGCAGCTCTGGAGGGGACTACGAGCAGTACTTC. Translation: CASSSGGDYEQYF.

The chain carries TRBV6-1 and TRBJ1-1; no reliable D call. The V gene lost 7 bases and the J gene lost 0 bases, with 9 bases spanning the gap. This CDR3 has 13 amino acids. Germline V CDR1 and CDR2: MNHNS, SASEGT. CDR3 nucleotides: TGTGCCAGCACGGCGTTGATGAACACTGAAGCTTTCTTT. This codes for CASTALMNTEAFF.

There are many counts of this clonotype. CDR3 in amino acids: CSVSHGYEQYF. As DNA, the CDR3 is TGCAGCGTTTCTCATGGATACGAGCAGTACTTC. V usage is TRBV29-1 and J usage is TRBJ2-7; no definite D call. Germline V CDR1 and CDR2: SQVTM, ANQGSEA. This CDR3 spans 11 amino acids. The ends were cut back, 5 bases at V and 4 bases at J, with 9 bases in the middle.

This clonotype has a count of ten or more. The chain combines TRBV9 with TRBJ2-1, with D hard to call. The CDR3 spans 16 residues. Germline V gene sequence: CDR1 SGDLS, CDR2 YYNGEE. The V end lost 0 bases, the J end lost 0 bases, and 10 bases lay between the germline ends. The CDR3 DNA reads TGTGCCAGCAGCGTAGATGGGTCGAGCTCCTACAATGAGCAGTTCTTC. Translation gives CASSVDGSSSYNEQFF.